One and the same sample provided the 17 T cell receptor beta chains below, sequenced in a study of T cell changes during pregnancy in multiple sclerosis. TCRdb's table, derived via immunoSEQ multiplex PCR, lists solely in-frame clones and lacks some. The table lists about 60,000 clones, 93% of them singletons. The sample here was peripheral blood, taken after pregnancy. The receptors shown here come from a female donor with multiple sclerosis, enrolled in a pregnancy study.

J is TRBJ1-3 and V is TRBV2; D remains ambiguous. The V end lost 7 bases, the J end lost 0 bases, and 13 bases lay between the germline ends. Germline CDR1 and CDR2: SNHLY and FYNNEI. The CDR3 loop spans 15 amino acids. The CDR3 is CASIKSLSSGNTIYF. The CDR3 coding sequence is TGTGCCAGCATAAAATCCCTGAGCTCTGGAAACACCATATATTTT.

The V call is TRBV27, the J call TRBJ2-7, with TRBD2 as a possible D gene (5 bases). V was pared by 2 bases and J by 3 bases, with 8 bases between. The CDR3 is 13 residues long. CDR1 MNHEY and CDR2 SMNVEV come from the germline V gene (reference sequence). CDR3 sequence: CASSLGGGYEQYF. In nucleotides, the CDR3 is TGTGCCAGCAGTTTAGGAGGAGGCTACGAGCAGTACTTC.

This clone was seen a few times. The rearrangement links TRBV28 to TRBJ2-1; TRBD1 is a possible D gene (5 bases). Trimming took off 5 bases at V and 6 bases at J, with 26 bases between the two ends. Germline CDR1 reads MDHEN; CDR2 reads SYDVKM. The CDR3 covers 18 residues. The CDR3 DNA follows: TGTGCCAGCAGTCCCCGGCACAGGACGGATAAGGATAGCAATGAGCAGTTCTTC. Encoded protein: CASSPRHRTDKDSNEQFF.

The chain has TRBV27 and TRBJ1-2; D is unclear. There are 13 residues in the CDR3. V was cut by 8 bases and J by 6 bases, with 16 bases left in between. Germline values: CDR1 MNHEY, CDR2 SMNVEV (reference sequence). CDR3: CASGRMSVDGYTF. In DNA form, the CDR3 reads TGTGCCAGCGGTCGTATGTCGGTAGATGGCTACACCTTC.

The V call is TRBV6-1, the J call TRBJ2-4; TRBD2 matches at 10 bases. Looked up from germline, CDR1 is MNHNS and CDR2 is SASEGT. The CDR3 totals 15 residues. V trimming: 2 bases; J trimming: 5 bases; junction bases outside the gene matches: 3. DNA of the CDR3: TGTGCCAGCAGTGAATCAGCGGGAGGGGAAAACATTCAGTACTTC. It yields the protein CASSESAGGENIQYF.

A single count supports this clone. The CDR3 nucleotides are TGTGCCAGCAGCTTAGGACACTCAAATAACTATGGCTACACCTTC. Amino acids: CASSLGHSNNYGYTF. J is TRBJ1-2 and V is TRBV11-2; D gene uncertain. The CDR3 has 15 residues. V shed 1 base and J shed 1 base, with 10 bases lying between them. Germline-derived CDR1 and CDR2 are SGHAT and FQNNGV.

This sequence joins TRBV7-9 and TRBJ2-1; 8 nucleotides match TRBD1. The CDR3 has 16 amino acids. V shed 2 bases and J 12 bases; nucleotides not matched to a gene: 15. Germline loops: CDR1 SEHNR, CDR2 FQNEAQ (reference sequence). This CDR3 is CASSLLGQGPREGQFF. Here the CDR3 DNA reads TGTGCCAGCAGCTTACTAGGACAGGGACCCCGTGAGGGGCAGTTCTTC.

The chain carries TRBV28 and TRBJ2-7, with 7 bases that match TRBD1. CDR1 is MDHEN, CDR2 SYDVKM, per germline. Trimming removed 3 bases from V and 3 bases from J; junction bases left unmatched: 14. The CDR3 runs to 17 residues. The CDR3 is CASSLIFGDRVFYEQYF. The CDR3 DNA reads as TGTGCCAGCAGTTTGATCTTTGGAGACAGGGTTTTCTACGAGCAGTACTTC.

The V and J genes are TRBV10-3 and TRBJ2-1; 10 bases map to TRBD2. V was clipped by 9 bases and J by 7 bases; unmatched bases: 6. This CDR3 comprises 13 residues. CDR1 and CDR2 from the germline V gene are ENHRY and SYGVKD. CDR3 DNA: TGTGCCATGAGCGGGAGGGCCGATAATGAGCAGTTCTTC. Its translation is CAMSGRADNEQFF.

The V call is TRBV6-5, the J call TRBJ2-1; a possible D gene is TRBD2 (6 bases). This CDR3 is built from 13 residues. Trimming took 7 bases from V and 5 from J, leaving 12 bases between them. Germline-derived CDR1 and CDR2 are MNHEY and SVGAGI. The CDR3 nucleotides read TGTGCCAGCATACGACCGGGGGACAATGAGCAGTTCTTC. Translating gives CASIRPGDNEQFF.

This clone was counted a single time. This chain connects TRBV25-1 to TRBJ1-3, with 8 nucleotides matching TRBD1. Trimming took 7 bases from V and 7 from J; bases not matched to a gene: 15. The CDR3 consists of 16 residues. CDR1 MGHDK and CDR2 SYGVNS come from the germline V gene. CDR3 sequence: CASTGRSGGLGNTIYF. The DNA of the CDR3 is TGTGCCAGCACCGGGCGTTCAGGGGGCCTAGGTAACACCATATATTTT.

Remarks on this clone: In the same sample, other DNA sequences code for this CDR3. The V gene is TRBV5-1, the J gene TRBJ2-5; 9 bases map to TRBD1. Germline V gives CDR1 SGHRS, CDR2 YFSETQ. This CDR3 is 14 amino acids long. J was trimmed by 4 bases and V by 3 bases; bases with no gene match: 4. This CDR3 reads CASSSGTGRETQYF. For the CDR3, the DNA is TGCGCCAGCAGCTCGGGGACAGGGAGAGAGACCCAGTACTTC.

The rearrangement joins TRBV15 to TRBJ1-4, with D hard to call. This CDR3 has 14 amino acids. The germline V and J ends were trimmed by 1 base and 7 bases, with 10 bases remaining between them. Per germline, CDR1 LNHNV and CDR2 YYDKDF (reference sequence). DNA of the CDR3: TGTGCCACCAGCAGAGGAGGGAGTGTTGAAAAACTGTTTTTT. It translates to CATSRGGSVEKLFF. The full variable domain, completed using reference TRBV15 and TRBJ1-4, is DAMVIQNPRYQVTQFGKPVTLSCSQTLNHNVMYWYQQKSSQAPKLLFHYYDKDFNNEADTPDNFQSRRPNTSFCFLDIRSPGLGDTAMYLCATSRGGSVEKLFFGSGTQLSVL.

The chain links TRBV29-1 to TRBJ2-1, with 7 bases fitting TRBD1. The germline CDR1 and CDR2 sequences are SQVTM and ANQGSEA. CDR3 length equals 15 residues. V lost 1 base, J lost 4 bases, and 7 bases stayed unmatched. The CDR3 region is CSVEGRQGSYNEQFF. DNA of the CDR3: TGCAGCGTTGAAGGGCGACAGGGTAGTTACAATGAGCAGTTCTTC.

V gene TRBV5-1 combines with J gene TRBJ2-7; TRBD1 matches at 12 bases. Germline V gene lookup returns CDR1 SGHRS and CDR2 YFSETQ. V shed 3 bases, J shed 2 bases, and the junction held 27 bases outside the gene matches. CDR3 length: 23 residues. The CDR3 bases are TGCGCCAGCAGCTGGGGGATAACATTGTGGGGACAGGGGGCCAGAAAGGGACCCTACGAGCAGTACTTC. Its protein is CASSWGITLWGQGARKGPYEQYF.

The chain's CDR3 is CASSPWTSGRVTDTQYF. CDR3 bases: TGTGCCAGCAGCCCTTGGACTAGCGGGAGGGTCACAGATACGCAGTATTTT. V gene TRBV7-9 combines with J gene TRBJ2-3; 15 bases are a match to TRBD2. Losses at the gene ends were 5 bases for V and 2 bases for J; bases not matched to a gene: 5. Germline CDR1 and CDR2: SEHNR and FQNEAQ (reference sequence). This CDR3 comprises 17 residues.

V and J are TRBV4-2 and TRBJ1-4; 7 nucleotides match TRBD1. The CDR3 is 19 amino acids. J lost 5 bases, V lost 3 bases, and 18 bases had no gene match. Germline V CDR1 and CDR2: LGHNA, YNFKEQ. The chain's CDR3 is CASSHPLGTAGAHNEKLFF. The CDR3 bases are TGTGCCAGCAGCCACCCCTTGGGGACAGCCGGCGCACACAATGAAAAACTGTTTTTT.